This TCR beta chain appears in the sequencing data of a study of T cells after yellow fever vaccination. Across the study: For low cell numbers, libraries were made with SMART-Seq v4 Ultra Low Input. General observations from the study: The presence of abundant clonotypes contaminating from the bulk population was possible in FACS-sorted repertoires. A large majority of primary-vaccination clones showed up again after the booster (96% CD4, around 90% CD8).

TCR cDNA was made by 5'RACE template switching, adding a universal primer site and UMIs. Using its own MiXCR run on the 5' RACE reads, TCRdb lists one record per CDR3 protein. The sample holds about 550,000 distinct CDR3 sequences; 15% to 20% are singletons and the top ten take over 11%. Trimming removed 1 base at V and 12 bases at J, with 13 bases between. There are 12 residues in the CDR3. Germline V gene sequence: CDR1 DFQATT, CDR2 SNEGSKA (reference sequence). Comment on this clonotype: Its matching antigen is unknown.

The chain uses TRBV20-1 and TRBJ2-1, with a tentative D call TRBD2 (6 bases). The receptor's source is a man aged 30 to 39 who received the YFV17D yellow fever vaccine. The starting material was PBMCs, obtained 15 days after the yellow fever booster vaccination. CDR3 sequence (DNA): TGCAGTGCTAGAGGCGGGGAAACTACGCAGTTCTTC. It translates to CSARGGETTQFF.